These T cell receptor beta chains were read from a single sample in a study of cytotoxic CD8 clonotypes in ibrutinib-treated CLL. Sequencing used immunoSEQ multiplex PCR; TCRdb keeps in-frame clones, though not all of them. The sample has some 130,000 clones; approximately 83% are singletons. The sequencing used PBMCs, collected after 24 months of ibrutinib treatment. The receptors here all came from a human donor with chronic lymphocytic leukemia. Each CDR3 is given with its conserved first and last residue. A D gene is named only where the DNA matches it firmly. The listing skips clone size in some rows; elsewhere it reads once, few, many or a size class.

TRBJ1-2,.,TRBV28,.,TGTGCCAGCAGTTTTCTCGAACCGACAGCTAACTATGGCTACACCTTC,CASSFLEPTANYGYTF
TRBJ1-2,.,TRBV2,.,TGTGCCAGCAGTGAAAGGCAGGGCGTGGATGGCTACACCTTC,CASSERQGVDGYTF
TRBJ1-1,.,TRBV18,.,TGTGCCAGCTCAGATAACTCGAACACTGAAGCTTTCTTT,CASSDNSNTEAFF
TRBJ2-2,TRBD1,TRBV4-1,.,TGCGCCAGCAGCCCCCTGTGGCCGGACAGGGCAAGGAGCGGGGAGCTGTTTTTT,CASSPLWPDRARSGELFF
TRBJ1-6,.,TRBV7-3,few,TGTGCCAGCAGCCCGACCCCGGGGGCGTCAGGTTCACCCCTCCACTTT,CASSPTPGASGSPLHF
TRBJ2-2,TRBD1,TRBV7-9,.,TGTGCCAGCATCGGAGGGGGACAGGGGAACACCGGGGAGCTGTTTTTT,CASIGGGQGNTGELFF
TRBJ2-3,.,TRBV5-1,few,TGCGCCAGCAGCACCGGGAGCACAGATACGCAGTATTTT,CASSTGSTDTQYF
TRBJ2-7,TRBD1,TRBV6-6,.,TGTGCCAGCACCAACAGGAAGGACAGGCACTACGAGCAGTACTTC,CASTNRKDRHYEQYF
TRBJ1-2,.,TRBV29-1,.,TGCAGCGTTATCCGGGACGTCAACTATGGCTACACCTTC,CSVIRDVNYGYTF
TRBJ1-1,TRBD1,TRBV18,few,TGTGCCAGCTCACCCTGGGACAGGGGAGTGGGAGCTTTCTTT,CASSPWDRGVGAFF
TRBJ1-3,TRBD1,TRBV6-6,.,TGTGCCAGCCAGACAGGGCCCCCTGGAAACACCATATATTTT,CASQTGPPGNTIYF
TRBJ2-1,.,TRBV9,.,TGTGCCAGCAGCGCAAGGACCTTCCGGGCGATGGATGAGCAGTTCTTC,CASSARTFRAMDEQFF
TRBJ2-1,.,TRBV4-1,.,TGCGCCAGCAGCCAATCATTAATCCGGGGCAGGTGGGGTGAGCAGTTCTTC,CASSQSLIRGRWGEQFF
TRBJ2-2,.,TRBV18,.,TGTGCCAGCTCCCCTAGACCCCTCGACACCGGGGAGCTGTTTTTT,CASSPRPLDTGELFF
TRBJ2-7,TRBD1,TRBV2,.,TGTGCCAGCAGTGCGGGGACAGGGGGAGCCTACGAGCAGTACTTC,CASSAGTGGAYEQYF
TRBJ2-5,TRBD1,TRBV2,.,TGTGCCAGCAGTCCCCTCGGCAGGGGGCGTCAAGAGACCCAGTACTTC,CASSPLGRGRQETQYF
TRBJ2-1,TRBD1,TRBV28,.,TGTGCCAGCATCGTCTCTTTAGGACAGGGCTACAATGAGCAGTTCTTC,CASIVSLGQGYNEQFF
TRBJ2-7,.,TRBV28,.,TGTGCCAGCAGTTTAGGCGGAGGTCCCTACGAGCAGTACTTC,CASSLGGGPYEQYF
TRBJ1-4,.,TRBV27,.,TGTGCCAGCAGTTTAGACCCCATGGGAAAACTGTTTTTT,CASSLDPMGKLFF